The clone carrying this TCR beta chain was seen a single time. The data were taken from a study of blood T cell repertoires in COVID-19. Study details: COVID-19 samples collected from the United States, Italy and Spain covered acute and convalescent phases.

Assay used: immunoSEQ multiplex PCR; TCRdb lists only in-frame clones, some missing. The profile shows approximately 170,000 clones, about 88% of them singletons. Germline-derived CDR1 and CDR2 are MRHNA and SNTAGT. There are 15 residues in the CDR3. The V gene end was trimmed by 0 bases and the J gene end by 5 bases; junction bases not matched to a gene: 4. The TCR sequence derives from a young man who had recovered from COVID-19. The chain combines TRBV6-4 with TRBJ2-1, with 7 bases fitting TRBD2. The material sequenced was peripheral blood. CDR3 DNA: TGTGCCAGCAGTGACTCGGGGGGGGACCACAATGAGCAGTTCTTC. Its protein is CASSDSGGDHNEQFF.